Presented here are 29 T cell receptor beta chains from one specimen sequenced in a study of control samples from healthy donors and cancer patients. Produced via immunoSEQ multiplex PCR; TCRdb's table is partial and in-frame only. There are 150,000 to 200,000 clones in the sample; roughly 94% occur only once, and around 9.3% lies in the top ten. Specimen: blood. Receptors were obtained from a woman in her forties in good health.

This chain connects TRBV9 to TRBJ1-2; D call uncertain. Trimming cost V 0 bases and J 7 bases, with 7 bases left between them. The CDR3 covers 12 residues. The germline V gene encodes CDR1 SGDLS and CDR2 YYNGEE. The CDR3 DNA reads TGTGCCAGCAGCGTAGGAGGGCGTGGCTACACCTTC. Translated, it gives CASSVGGRGYTF. Full variable domain (remainder filled in from reference TRBV9 and TRBJ1-2): DSGVTQTPKHLITATGQRVTLRCSPRSGDLSVYWYQQSLDQGLQFLIQYYNGEERAKGNILERFSAQQFPDLHSELNLSSLELGDSALYFCASSVGGRGYTFGSGTRLTVV.

CDR3 loop: CASRRTGTGNTIYF. CDR3 DNA: TGTGCCAGCAGGCGGACAGGGACTGGAAACACCATATATTTT. The chain combines TRBV7-8 with TRBJ1-3; 8 positions match TRBD1. Germline CDR1 SGHVS, CDR2 FQNEAQ. The V and J ends lost 6 bases and 2 bases, in that order; junction bases with no gene match: 3. This CDR3 comprises 14 residues.

The rearrangement links TRBV6-5 to TRBJ1-5; TRBD1 might be the D (6 bases). Germline values: CDR1 MNHEY, CDR2 SVGAGI. CDR3 length: 15 amino acids. Trimming pared 0 bases from V and 6 bases from J, leaving 12 bases between. CDR3 coding DNA: TGTGCCAGCAGTTACTCGTACAGGGAGGGTCAGCCCCAGCATTTT. It yields the protein CASSYSYREGQPQHF.

The V gene is TRBV19, the J gene TRBJ1-2, with D perhaps TRBD1 (5 bases). V shed 11 bases and J shed 8 bases, with 24 bases lying between them. The CDR3 consists of 14 residues. CDR1 LNHDA and CDR2 SQIVND come from the germline V gene (reference sequence). The CDR3: CAVQPGQRGNGYTF. The CDR3 nucleotides read TGTGCCGTGCAGCCGGGTCAGAGGGGAAACGGCTACACCTTC. The variable domain in full, with the rest retrieved from reference TRBV19 and TRBJ1-2, is DGGITQSPKYLFRKEGQNVTLSCEQNLNHDAMYWYRQDPGQGLRLIYYSQIVNDFQKGDIAEGYSVSREKKESFPLTVTSAQKNPTAFYLCAVQPGQRGNGYTFGSGTRLTVV.

The chain joins TRBV28 to TRBJ1-2, with 11 bases lining up with TRBD1. The CDR3 is 14 residues long. Germline CDR1 is MDHEN and CDR2 is SYDVKM. Trimming at V came to 4 bases and at J to 8 bases, leaving 6 bases not matched to a gene. CDR3 in amino acids: CASSSAGQGEGYTF. CDR3 coding DNA: TGTGCCAGCAGTTCTGCGGGACAGGGGGAAGGCTACACCTTC.

This rearrangement joins TRBV5-1 to TRBJ2-7, with 14 bases matching TRBD2. The CDR3 totals 15 residues. Trimming cost V 4 bases and J 5 bases; bases outside gene matches: 5. Germline V CDR1 and CDR2: SGHRS, YFSETQ. This chain's CDR3 is CASSRGLAGVDEQYF. The CDR3 DNA is TGCGCCAGCAGCAGGGGACTAGCGGGAGTAGACGAGCAGTACTTC.

J is TRBJ2-1 and V is TRBV6-6; TRBD2 aligns across 11 bases. Germline V gene sequence: CDR1 MNHNY, CDR2 SVGAGI (reference sequence). The junction had 11 bases not matched to a gene; V was cut back by 8 bases and J by 8 bases. CDR3 size: 15 residues. This CDR3 reads CASSQTSGSKDEQFF. Written as DNA, the CDR3 is TGTGCCAGCTCGCAAACTAGCGGGAGTAAGGATGAGCAGTTCTTC.

This clone was seen a single time. The sample has other DNA sequences that encode this CDR3 too. The chain links TRBV7-9 to TRBJ2-5; no clear D. V lost 3 bases and J lost 2, with 4 bases in between. The CDR3 covers 12 residues. The germline V gene has CDR1 SEHNR and CDR2 FQNEAQ (reference sequence). The CDR3 bases are TGTGCCAGCAGCTTGAATCAAGAGACCCAGTACTTC. Protein sequence: CASSLNQETQYF.

V usage is TRBV11-2 and J usage is TRBJ1-3; D unresolved. The CDR3 is 12 residues long. The V end lost 5 bases, the J end lost 5 bases, and 7 bases lay between the germline ends. CDR1 and CDR2 from the germline V gene are SGHAT and FQNNGV. The CDR3 sequence: CASSLSRNTIYF. Written as DNA, the CDR3 is TGTGCCAGCAGCCTTAGCCGAAACACCATATATTTT.

This clone has just one count. The CDR3 spells CASSPPGWTDTQYF. CDR3 DNA sequence: TGTGCCAGCTCACCTCCCGGATGGACAGATACGCAGTATTTT. The chain carries TRBV18 and TRBJ2-3; no clear D. The germline gives CDR1 KGHSH, CDR2 LQKENI. This CDR3 has 14 amino acids. V lost 3 bases, J lost 3 bases, and 10 bases lay in between.

V gene TRBV6-5 combines with J gene TRBJ1-2, with D uncertain. Germline assignment: CDR1 MNHEY and CDR2 SVGAGI. The ends were cut back, 6 bases at V and 4 bases at J, with 15 bases in the middle. CDR3 length equals 14 residues. The CDR3 coding sequence is TGTGCCAGCAGCCGAGGACGCCTCCTCTATGGCTACACCTTC. Translation: CASSRGRLLYGYTF.

V and J are TRBV4-2 and TRBJ2-7, with 8 bases fitting TRBD2. This CDR3 is built from 16 residues. Trimming at V came to 2 bases and at J to 2 bases, leaving 8 bases not matched to a gene. CDR1 LGHNA and CDR2 YNFKEQ come from the germline V gene. This CDR3 is CASSQPISGAPYEQYF. The CDR3 nucleotides are TGTGCCAGCAGCCAACCTATTAGCGGGGCCCCCTACGAGCAGTACTTC.

This chain connects TRBV7-2 to TRBJ1-2; D might be TRBD1 (5 bases). Germline V gene lookup returns CDR1 SGHTA and CDR2 FQGNSA. The length of the CDR3 is 16 residues. V lost 4 bases, J lost 6 bases, and 21 bases lay in between. The CDR3 coding sequence is TGTGCCAGCAGCTCCCGGGGCGTGACAGTTTATGATGGCTACACCTTC. Its translation: CASSSRGVTVYDGYTF.

The gene calls are TRBV18 and TRBJ2-7; 8 positions match TRBD2. The CDR3 covers 15 residues. The V segment lost 4 bases and the J segment 0 bases; nucleotides outside the gene matches: 5. In germline, CDR1 is KGHSH, CDR2 LQKENI. CDR3 DNA: TGTGCCAGCTCACTTAGCGGGACCAACTCCTACGAGCAGTACTTC. It encodes CASSLSGTNSYEQYF. Full variable domain (rest looked up from reference TRBV18 and TRBJ2-7): NAGVMQNPRHLVRRRGQEARLRCSPMKGHSHVYWYRQLPEEGLKFMVYLQKENIIDESGMPKERFSAEFPKEGPSILRIQQVVRGDSAAYFCASSLSGTNSYEQYFGPGTRLTVT.

The chain couples TRBV30 to TRBJ2-7; the D is unclear. The CDR3 runs 11 residues. V dropped 4 bases and J dropped 2 bases, with 6 bases sitting between them. Germline CDR1 reads GTSNPN; CDR2 reads SVGIG (reference sequence). The CDR3 DNA follows: TGTGCCTGGATCCAGGCCTACGAGCAGTACTTC. Translation: CAWIQAYEQYF. Full variable domain (outside the CDR3, taken from reference TRBV30 and TRBJ2-7): SQTIHQWPATLVQPVGSPLSLECTVEGTSNPNLYWYRQAAGRGLQLLFYSVGIGQISSEVPQNLSASRPQDRQFILSSKKLLLSDSGFYLCAWIQAYEQYFGPGTRLTVT.

The CDR3 is CASSWSQSPGNTIYF. The CDR3 DNA is TGTGCCAGCAGCTGGTCCCAAAGCCCTGGAAACACCATATATTTT. V is TRBV7-2 and J is TRBJ1-3, with D hard to call. Germline CDR1 is SGHTA and CDR2 is FQGNSA. Trimming removed 4 bases at V and 2 bases at J, with 12 bases between. This CDR3 has 15 amino acids. Full variable domain (outside the CDR3, taken from reference TRBV7-2 and TRBJ1-3): GAGVSQSPSNKVTEKGKDVELRCDPISGHTALYWYRQSLGQGLEFLIYFQGNSAPDKSGLPSDRFSAERTGGSVSTLTIQRTQQEDSAVYLCASSWSQSPGNTIYFGEGSWLTVV.

This clone was seen just once. The rearrangement links TRBV6-5 to TRBJ1-2, with a tentative D call TRBD1 (6 bases). V gave up 2 bases and J gave up 2 bases, with 15 bases separating them. Germline loops: CDR1 MNHEY, CDR2 SVGAGI. The CDR3 has 16 residues. In DNA, the CDR3 is TGTGCCAGCAGTTACAAGGGGGGGAGGAGAAACTATGGCTACACCTTC. Translated, it gives CASSYKGGRRNYGYTF.

The chain employs TRBV29-1 and TRBJ1-1; 8 bases line up with TRBD1. The J segment lost 3 bases and the V segment lost 6 bases, leaving 3 bases of the junction unmatched. The CDR3 loop spans 12 amino acids. Per germline, CDR1 SQVTM and CDR2 ANQGSEA. The CDR3 region is CSVEQGDTEAFF. The CDR3 DNA reads as TGCAGCGTCGAACAGGGGGACACTGAAGCTTTCTTT.

This chain connects TRBV7-9 to TRBJ2-1; D gene uncertain. Germline loops: CDR1 SEHNR, CDR2 FQNEAQ (reference sequence). V lost 3 bases and J lost 5, with 8 bases in between. This CDR3 spans 13 amino acids. The DNA for the CDR3 is TGTGCCAGCAGCTTCTTCGGACACAATGAGCAGTTCTTC. Its translation is CASSFFGHNEQFF.

The genes are TRBV5-6 and TRBJ1-2; TRBD1 matches 7 bases. The V gene's germline CDR1 is SGHDT and CDR2 YYEEEE. CDR3 size: 15 residues. V was clipped by 1 base and J by 5 bases; unmatched bases: 8. The DNA of the CDR3 is TGTGCCAGCAGCTTGCGCGGGACAGACCTTTATGGCTACACCTTC. Its protein product is CASSLRGTDLYGYTF.

The genes are TRBV19 and TRBJ2-2, with 13 nucleotides matching TRBD2. Germline loops: CDR1 LNHDA, CDR2 SQIVND (reference sequence). Unmatched junction bases numbered 9, after V lost 3 bases and J lost 5 bases. The CDR3 length is 18 residues. In DNA form, the CDR3 reads TGTGCCAGTAGTATTCCACTAGCGGGAGGGCGACGAACCGGGGAGCTGTTTTTT. It yields the protein CASSIPLAGGRRTGELFF.

V and J are TRBV4-1 and TRBJ1-1; tentatively, D is TRBD1 (6 bases). In germline, CDR1 is MGHRA, CDR2 YSYEKL. The CDR3 totals 16 residues. The ends were cut back, 1 base at V and 5 bases at J, with 17 bases in the middle. Here the CDR3 reads CASSQGRGRDGTEAFF. CDR3 bases: TGCGCCAGCAGCCAAGGGCGGGGGCGGGATGGTACTGAAGCTTTCTTT.

The rearrangement uses TRBV5-1 and TRBJ1-4; D remains unclear. V lost 2 bases, J lost 6 bases, and 14 bases lay in between. CDR1 is SGHRS, CDR2 YFSETQ, per germline. The CDR3 spans 15 residues. The CDR3 DNA follows: TGCGCCAGCAGCTTCGGTACAGACCGCTATGAAAAACTGTTTTTT. Protein sequence: CASSFGTDRYEKLFF.

The chain combines TRBV7-2 with TRBJ1-1; D gene unclear. The CDR3 totals 14 residues. Germline V CDR1 and CDR2: SGHTA, FQGNSA. The germline V and J ends were trimmed by 2 bases and 4 bases, with 11 bases remaining between them. The CDR3 here is CASSLSLSSTEAFF. The CDR3 bases are TGTGCCAGCAGCTTAAGTCTTTCCAGCACTGAAGCTTTCTTT. Full variable domain (outside the CDR3, taken from reference TRBV7-2 and TRBJ1-1): GAGVSQSPSNKVTEKGKDVELRCDPISGHTALYWYRQSLGQGLEFLIYFQGNSAPDKSGLPSDRFSAERTGGSVSTLTIQRTQQEDSAVYLCASSLSLSSTEAFFGQGTRLTVV.

This chain connects TRBV4-1 to TRBJ1-1; 7 bases fit TRBD1. The germline CDR1 and CDR2 sequences are MGHRA and YSYEKL. The CDR3 sequence is 17 residues long. Trimming cost V 0 bases and J 0 bases; bases outside gene matches: 7. CDR3 bases: TGCGCCAGCAGCCAAGATCGTACAGGGGCCTTGAACACTGAAGCTTTCTTT. It specifies CASSQDRTGALNTEAFF.

This clone was detected only a few times. V and J are TRBV28 and TRBJ1-3, with D perhaps TRBD1 (6 bases). Germline CDR1 and CDR2: MDHEN and SYDVKM. The CDR3 has 16 amino acids. Trimming took 3 bases from V and 0 from J, leaving 12 bases between them. DNA of the CDR3: TGTGCCAGCAGTTTCGTAGGACAGCACTCTGGAAACACCATATATTTT. Its translation: CASSFVGQHSGNTIYF.

The rearrangement uses TRBV6-5 and TRBJ1-2, with 8 bases lining up with TRBD1. The junction had 5 bases not matched to a gene; V was cut back by 2 bases and J by 0 bases. Germline lookup yields CDR1 MNHEY and CDR2 SVGAGI. This CDR3 spans 16 amino acids. CDR3 amino acids: CASSYDRGLANYGYTF. The CDR3, as DNA: TGTGCCAGCAGTTACGACAGGGGCCTTGCTAACTATGGCTACACCTTC.

V and J are TRBV19 and TRBJ1-3, with D perhaps TRBD1 (5 bases). V dropped 1 base and J dropped 3 bases, with 10 bases sitting between them. Germline-derived CDR1 and CDR2 are LNHDA and SQIVND (reference sequence). The CDR3 length is 15 residues. The CDR3 protein is CASSIARDFGNTIYF. The CDR3 DNA reads as TGTGCCAGTAGTATAGCTAGGGACTTTGGAAACACCATATATTTT.

This chain connects TRBV3-1 (or the pseudogene TRBV3-2) to TRBJ1-1, with TRBD1 matching over 7 bases. Germline loops: CDR1 LGHDT, CDR2 YNNKEL (reference sequence). This CDR3 region has 15 residues. Trimming cost V 2 bases and J 2 bases; bases outside gene matches: 5. CDR3 amino acids: CASSQLGQKNTEAFF. In nucleotides, the CDR3 is TGTGCCAGCAGCCAATTGGGACAGAAAAACACTGAAGCTTTCTTT.